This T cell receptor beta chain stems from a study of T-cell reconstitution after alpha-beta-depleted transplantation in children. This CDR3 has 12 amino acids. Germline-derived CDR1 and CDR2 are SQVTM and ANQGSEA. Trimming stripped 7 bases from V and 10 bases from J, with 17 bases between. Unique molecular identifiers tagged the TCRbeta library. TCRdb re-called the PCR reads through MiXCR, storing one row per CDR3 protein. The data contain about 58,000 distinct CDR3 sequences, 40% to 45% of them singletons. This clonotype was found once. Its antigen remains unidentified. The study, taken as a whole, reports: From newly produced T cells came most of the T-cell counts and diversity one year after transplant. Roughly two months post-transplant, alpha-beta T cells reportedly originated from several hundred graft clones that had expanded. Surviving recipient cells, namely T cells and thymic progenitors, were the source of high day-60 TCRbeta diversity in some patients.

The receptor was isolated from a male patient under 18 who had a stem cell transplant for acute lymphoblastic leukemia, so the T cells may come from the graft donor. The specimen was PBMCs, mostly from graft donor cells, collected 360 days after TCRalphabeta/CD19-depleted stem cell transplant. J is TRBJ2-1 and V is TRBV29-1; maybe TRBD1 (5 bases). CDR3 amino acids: CSAGTQGAEQFF. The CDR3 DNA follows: TGCAGCGCCGGAACTCAGGGCGCGGAGCAGTTCTTC.